One sample yielded the 15 T cell receptor beta chains listed below, sequenced in a study of breast tumors, draining lymph nodes, adjacent tissues. One entry per CDR3 protein results from TCRdb running MiXCR on the multiplex PCR reads. The data show some 150,000 distinct CDR3 sequences, with more than 25% seen just once and about 4.1% held by the top ten. Axillary draining lymph nodes of breast cancer patients supplied the node samples. The specimen sequenced was axillary lymph node tissue. The receptors come from a female donor with breast cancer. Some clones in this sample may be carry-over from other donors' samples.

This clonotype was recorded at least ten times. The chain carries TRBV7-2 and TRBJ2-5; D may match TRBD1 or TRBD2 (6 bases each). Germline V gene sequence: CDR1 SGHTA, CDR2 FQGNSA. This CDR3 is 13 amino acids long. Trimming shortened V by 8 bases and J by 2 bases, and 12 bases separated the two germline ends. As DNA, the CDR3 is TGTGCCAGCGAGGGGGGCTGGCAAGAGACCCAGTACTTC. Encoded protein: CASEGGWQETQYF.

This clonotype appeared many times. The chain is built from TRBV30 and TRBJ2-7, with D perhaps TRBD2 (5 bases). The length of the CDR3 is 12 residues. Deletions cut 7 bases from V and 1 base from J, with 11 bases between. CDR1 and CDR2 (germline): GTSNPN, SVGIG (reference sequence). The CDR3 nucleotides read TGTGCCTTCACTAGTTTTTCCTACGAGCAGTACTTC. This encodes CAFTSFSYEQYF.

Ten or more counts support this clonotype. This chain uses TRBV4-1 with TRBJ1-5; 7 bases map to TRBD1. The germline V gene has CDR1 MGHRA and CDR2 YSYEKL. CDR3 size: 17 residues. Trimming took 4 bases from V and 1 from J; bases not matched to a gene: 10. CDR3 sequence reads: CASSRQDLTGSNQPQHF. CDR3 DNA: TGCGCCAGCAGCCGGCAGGACTTGACAGGGAGCAATCAGCCCCAGCATTTT.

About this clonotype: The CDR3 carries no conserved terminal phenylalanine or tryptophan, so it likely arises from a read error. The chain carries TRBV7-2 and TRBJ2-5; 8 bases are a match to TRBD2. The V and J ends lost 6 bases and 5 bases, in that order; junction bases with no gene match: 8. The CDR3 sequence is 14 residues long. Germline V lookup: CDR1 SGHTA, CDR2 FQGNSA. The CDR3, as DNA: TGTGCCAGCAGGCCTTTCCGGGAGGGTGAGACCCAGTACGTC. Translated: CASRPFREGETQYV.

This chain links TRBV7-6 with TRBJ1-5, with a tentative D call TRBD1 (6 bases). The ends were cut back, 0 bases at V and 6 bases at J, with 12 bases in the middle. CDR1 is SGHVS, CDR2 FNYEAQ, per germline. The CDR3 runs to 15 residues. The CDR3 coding sequence is TGTGCCAGCAGCTTAGCGATGCGGGGGGCTCAGCCCCAGCATTTT. It is translated as CASSLAMRGAQPQHF.

In this sample, this clonotype turned up a few times. The germline gene is not matched at one end of the junction; a read error may be the cause. This chain joins TRBV5-1 and TRBJ2-5; D is uncertain. CDR1 and CDR2 (germline): SGHRS, YFSETQ. This CDR3 comprises 14 residues. The CDR3 region has the DNA TGCGCCAGCCGGAGAATTGAATACCAAGACACCCAGTACTTC. Amino acids: CASRRIEYQDTQYF. The variable domain in full, with the rest retrieved from reference TRBV5-1 and TRBJ2-5, is KAGVTQTPRYLIKTRGQQVTLSCSPISGHRSVSWYQQTPGQGLQFLFEYFSETQRNKGNFPGRFSGRQFSNSRSEMNVSTLELGDSALYLCASRRIEYQDTQYFGPGTRLLVL.

This clonotype has ten or more counts. V is TRBV30 and J is TRBJ2-5; D remains ambiguous. The germline V gene has CDR1 GTSNPN and CDR2 SVGIG (reference sequence). V was cut by 5 bases and J by 5 bases, with 21 bases left in between. The CDR3 is made up of 15 amino acids. The DNA of the CDR3 is TGTGCCTGGGACCTGCTGGGGTTCTTCGGGGAGACCCAGTACTTC. This encodes CAWDLLGFFGETQYF.

This clonotype has a count of ten or more. The gene calls are TRBV18 and TRBJ2-1; TRBD1 is a possible D gene (6 bases). V lost 6 bases and J lost 7, with 16 bases in between. There are 14 residues in the CDR3. Germline V gene sequence: CDR1 KGHSH, CDR2 LQKENI. The CDR3 loop reads CASSPDRFRNEQFF. The CDR3 DNA reads TGTGCCAGCTCGCCCGACAGGTTTAGGAATGAGCAGTTCTTC.

This clonotype was recorded at least ten times. The chain employs TRBV4-1 and TRBJ2-7; 7 bases map to TRBD2. Germline CDR1 MGHRA, CDR2 YSYEKL. The CDR3 covers 17 residues. J was trimmed by 3 bases and V by 2 bases; bases with no gene match: 13. The CDR3 nucleotides read TGCGCCAGCAGCCAATACCGGGGGGACGGGAATGTCTACGAGCAGTACTTC. Its translation: CASSQYRGDGNVYEQYF.

Many counts were recorded for this clonotype. The chain carries TRBV20-1 and TRBJ2-3; D is possibly TRBD1 or TRBD2 (5 bases each). V lost 6 bases, J lost 6 bases, and 13 bases lay in between. The CDR3 consists of 12 residues. Germline V lookup: CDR1 DFQATT, CDR2 SNEGSKA (reference sequence). CDR3 in DNA: TGCAGTGCGAGGGGCCCGGTGGATACGCAGTATTTT. This translates into CSARGPVDTQYF.

CDR3 coding DNA: TGTGCCAGTGGGGGCGGACAGGGGGCTAACGGGGAGCTGTTTTTT. This sequence encodes CASGGGQGANGELFF. V gene TRBV5-5 combines with J gene TRBJ2-2, with 11 bases that match TRBD1. Trimming took 8 bases from V and 7 from J; bases not matched to a gene: 10. The CDR3 runs 15 residues. Looked up from germline, CDR1 is SGHKS and CDR2 is YYEKEE (reference sequence).

This clonotype was detected ten times or more. The chain couples TRBV4-1 to TRBJ2-3; perhaps D is TRBD1 or TRBD2 (5 bases each). Germline V gene data show CDR1 as MGHRA and CDR2 as YSYEKL. Trimming took off 0 bases at V and 6 bases at J, with 13 bases between the two ends. CDR3 size: 15 residues. The CDR3 sequence: CASSQETGPPDTQYF. Here the CDR3 DNA reads TGCGCCAGCAGCCAAGAAACGGGGCCCCCGGATACGCAGTATTTT.

With respect to this clonotype: A much larger clone lies a single base off, so this may be a read error. The chain has TRBV28 and TRBJ2-7; 13 nucleotides agree with TRBD2. Germline lookup yields CDR1 MDHEN and CDR2 SYDVKM. This CDR3 is 16 amino acids long. The CDR3 reads CASSSRTSGSGYDQYF. The CDR3 region has the DNA TGTGCCAGCAGTTCACGGACTAGCGGGAGTGGTTACGATCAGTACTTC.

This clonotype was seen repeatedly, ten times or more. The chain carries TRBV18 and TRBJ2-5; D remains unclear. This CDR3 contains 16 residues. Trimming removed 3 bases from V and 5 bases from J, with 19 bases in between. Per the germline V gene, CDR1 is KGHSH and CDR2 is LQKENI. The CDR3 region is CASSPRHEDGRETQYF. The CDR3 DNA sequence: TGTGCCAGCTCACCGCGCCACGAGGACGGTAGGGAGACCCAGTACTTC.

The V and J genes are TRBV4-3 and TRBJ1-1; 10 nucleotides line up with TRBD1. V lost 4 bases to trimming and J lost 6 bases; unmatched junction nucleotides: 8. The CDR3 is made up of 15 amino acids. Germline V gene data show CDR1 as LGHNA and CDR2 as YSLEER. The chain's CDR3 is CASSPGTGVIPEAFF. The CDR3, as DNA: TGCGCCAGCAGCCCCGGGACAGGGGTCATCCCTGAAGCTTTCTTT.